Following are 6 T cell receptor beta chains from one sample sequenced in a study of T cells in Graves' hyperthyroidism and ophthalmopathy. Amplified regions were TCR beta CDR3 sequences from RNA transcripts. HTBI primers drove first-round RT-PCR of the TCR CDR3. Via MiXCR, TCRdb re-called the multiplex PCR reads, giving one row per CDR3 protein. This sample has about 690,000 distinct CDR3 sequences, with roughly a sixth found just once. The sample consisted of blood. The receptors originated from a man in his forties or fifties with Graves' hyperthyroidism.

There are many counts of this clonotype. This rearrangement joins TRBV7-3 to TRBJ1-2, with D perhaps TRBD1 (5 bases). This CDR3 has 15 amino acids. Germline V CDR1 and CDR2: SGHTA, FQGTGA. Trimming shortened V by 0 bases and J by 4 bases, and 12 bases separated the two germline ends. CDR3 region: CASSLTSGGVYGYTF. CDR3 coding DNA: TGTGCCAGCAGCTTAACCTCGGGGGGGGTCTATGGCTACACCTTC.

On this clonotype itself: At one boundary the junction diverges from the germline segment, which might be a read error. This chain connects TRBV6-5 to TRBJ2-1; D is unresolved. The assigned J gene may be wrong: the sequence end matches TRBJ2-7 better. Germline V gene data show CDR1 as MNHEY and CDR2 as SVGAGI. CDR3 length: 13 amino acids. CDR3 in DNA: TGTGCCAGCAGTTACCCCCCCACCTATGAGCAGTACTTC. This codes for CASSYPPTYEQYF.

The genes are TRBV20-1 and TRBJ2-3; D gene uncertain. This CDR3 has 11 residues. Germline CDR1 and CDR2: DFQATT and SNEGSKA (reference sequence). V lost 5 bases to trimming and J lost 2 bases, with 5 bases between them. Here the CDR3 DNA reads TGCAGTGCTCGTTACACAGATACGCAGTATTTT. It translates to CSARYTDTQYF.

The chain links TRBV25-1 to TRBJ2-3, with 8 nucleotides matching TRBD2. The CDR3 runs to 17 residues. V shed 1 base, J shed 2 bases, and the junction held 8 bases outside the gene matches. Germline CDR1 is MGHDK and CDR2 is SYGVNS. In nucleotides, the CDR3 is TGTGCCAGCAGTGAATTAGGGGCTAGCGGGTTCACAGATACGCAGTATTTT. The encoded protein is CASSELGASGFTDTQYF.

The table lists this clonotype with many counts. This sequence joins TRBV11-1 and TRBJ2-7, with TRBD1 identical over 9 bases. V shed 2 bases and J 6 bases; nucleotides not matched to a gene: 8. CDR3 size: 15 residues. Germline-derived CDR1 and CDR2 are SGHAT and FQDESV (reference sequence). The CDR3 loop reads CASSLSPGQGLEQYF. DNA for the CDR3: TGTGCCAGCAGCTTATCCCCGGGACAGGGTCTCGAGCAGTACTTC.

This rearrangement joins TRBV5-1 to TRBJ1-1; a possible D gene is TRBD1 (6 bases). Germline V gives CDR1 SGHRS, CDR2 YFSETQ. V lost 2 bases, J lost 5 bases, and 10 bases lay in between. The CDR3 is made up of 13 amino acids. CDR3 coding DNA: TGCGCCAGCAGCTTCAACCAGGGGACTGAAGCTTTCTTT. Translating gives CASSFNQGTEAFF.